This paragraph covers one T cell receptor beta chain sequence. Its antigen specificity is not known. Base quality data are lacking; no much larger clone is found one base away. The data were obtained in a study of identical twins (TCRdb year 2016). For the wider study: The study deep-sequenced TCR alpha and beta repertoires from monozygotic twins, unrelated adults of various ages and cord blood to test whether fetal clonotypes persist. To rule out contamination, the twin experiments were replicated at different times with different library preparation protocols.

The cysteine opens and the phenylalanine closes a CDR3 of 15 amino acids. Here the CDR3 DNA is all that survives: 45 bases in frame from base 1. Looking up the germline V gene (reference sequence) yields CDR1 LNHDA and CDR2 SQIVND. V is reduced by 4 bases and J by 5 bases, leaving a spacing of 17 bases between them. Every donor was a healthy Caucasian. Study-level results and caveats: Conclusions relied on cross-sectional statistical analysis, since the same donors could not be followed over many years. In beta out-of-frame sequences, excess twin sharing was weaker, because having fewer shared sequences lowered the signal-to-noise ratio. Out-of-frame TCR alpha sharing in monozygotic twins was systematically underestimated by recombination models, whereas sharing between unrelated individuals was in agreement with the recombination models. Fewer insertions were carried by abundant cord blood beta clonotypes; a weaker similar trend was observed in young adult naive repertoires, while no such trend was observed in memory repertoires. Zero-insertion analyses could be partly confounded by invariant T cells such as MAIT and iNKT, though diverse VJ usage argued against such confounding for most clonotypes. Out-of-frame TCR alpha sequences shared between twins showed an excess of low generation-probability sequences compared with coincidental sharing between unrelated individuals.

Libraries were built with 5' RACE. The instrument given in TCRdb is Illumina HiSeq 2000. Template switching added a universal primer binding site, and the final cDNA carried a unique molecular identifier that allowed TCR cDNA molecules to be counted accurately. Specific primers in the conserved constant-segment region were used to synthesize first-strand cDNA for the TCR alpha and beta chains. Each cDNA library was double barcoded, with a SMART-Mk sample barcode plus Illumina barcodes, to control for contamination. TruSeq adapter sequences, together with Illumina sample barcodes, were added in two successive PCR steps. The Illumina HiSeq platform was used with custom primers to sequence TCR alpha and beta cDNA libraries. In the authors' own workflow: MiGEC was used to process raw reads and extract unique molecular identifiers, and MiXCR was used to find CDR3 positions. For each individual, recombination models were inferred using an EM algorithm with the repgenHMM and IGoR tools. The tcR package in R was used for shared clonotype analysis, with sharing normalized by the product of cloneset sizes. Out-of-frame nonproductive sequences were analyzed to study raw recombination free of thymic and clonal selection effects. TCRdb reprocessed the public reads (quality trimming at Q25 with fastp, clone calling with MiXCR) and kept in-frame beta chains. Rows merge per CDR3 protein into single entries with the most common DNA and genes. The V and J calls and clone size are TCRdb's, not the authors'. Present in this sample are 1.5 million to 2 million distinct CDR3 sequences, about 32% of which were seen just once. Around 0.25% of the sample lies in the top ten.

Specimen: cord blood. The receptor chain draws on TRBV19 and TRBJ2-5; the D gene is perhaps TRBD2, from 6 matching bases. The clonotype comes from a newborn girl in good health. CDR3 protein: CASSTLAIDEETQYF. The bases read TGTGCCAGTAGTACCCTAGCGATCGATGAGGAGACCCAGTACTTC. The variable domain in full, with residues beyond the CDR3 obtained from the reference TRBV19 and TRBJ2-5 genes, is DGGITQSPKYLFRKEGQNVTLSCEQNLNHDAMYWYRQDPGQGLRLIYYSQIVNDFQKGDIAEGYSVSREKKESFPLTVTSAQKNPTAFYLCASSTLAIDEETQYFGPGTRLLVL.